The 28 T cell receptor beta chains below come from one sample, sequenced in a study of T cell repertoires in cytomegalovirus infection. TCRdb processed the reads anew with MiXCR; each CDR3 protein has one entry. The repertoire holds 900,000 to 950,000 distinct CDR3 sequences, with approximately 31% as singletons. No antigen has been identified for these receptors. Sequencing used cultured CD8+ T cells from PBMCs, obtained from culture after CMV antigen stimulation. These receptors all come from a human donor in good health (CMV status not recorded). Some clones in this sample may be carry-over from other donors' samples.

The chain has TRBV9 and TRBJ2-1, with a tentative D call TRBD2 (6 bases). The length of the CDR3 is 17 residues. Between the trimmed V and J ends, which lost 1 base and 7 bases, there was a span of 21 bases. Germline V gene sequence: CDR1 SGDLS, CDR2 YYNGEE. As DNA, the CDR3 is TGTGCCAGCAGCGTACGATCTCGCGACGCTGGGGGGAATGAGCAGTTCTTC. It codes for CASSVRSRDAGGNEQFF.

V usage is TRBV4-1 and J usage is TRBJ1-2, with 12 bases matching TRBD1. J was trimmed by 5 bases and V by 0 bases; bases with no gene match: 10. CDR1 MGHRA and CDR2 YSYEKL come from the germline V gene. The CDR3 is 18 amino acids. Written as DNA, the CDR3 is TGCGCCAGCAGCCAAGATCGAGGGACAGGGGGCCTTTGGTATGGCTACACCTTC. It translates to CASSQDRGTGGLWYGYTF.

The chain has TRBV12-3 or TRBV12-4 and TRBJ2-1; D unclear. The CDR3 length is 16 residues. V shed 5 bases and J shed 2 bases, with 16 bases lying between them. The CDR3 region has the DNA TGTGCCAGCAGTCCCGCCGTCCTCCAGACCTACAATGAGCAGTTCTTC. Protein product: CASSPAVLQTYNEQFF.

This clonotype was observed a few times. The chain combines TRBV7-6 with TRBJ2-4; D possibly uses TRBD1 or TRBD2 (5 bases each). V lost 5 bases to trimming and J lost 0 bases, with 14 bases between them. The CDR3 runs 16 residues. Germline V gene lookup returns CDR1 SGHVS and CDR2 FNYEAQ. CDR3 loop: CASSGWDRVAKNIQYF. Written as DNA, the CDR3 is TGTGCCAGCAGCGGGTGGGACCGAGTAGCCAAAAACATTCAGTACTTC.

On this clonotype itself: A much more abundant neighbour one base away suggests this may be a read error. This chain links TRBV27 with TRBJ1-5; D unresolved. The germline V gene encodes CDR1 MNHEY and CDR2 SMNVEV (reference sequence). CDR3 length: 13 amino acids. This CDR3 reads CASSLNTNQSQHF. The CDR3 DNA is TGTGCCAGCAGTTTAAACACCAATCAGTCCCAGCATTTT.

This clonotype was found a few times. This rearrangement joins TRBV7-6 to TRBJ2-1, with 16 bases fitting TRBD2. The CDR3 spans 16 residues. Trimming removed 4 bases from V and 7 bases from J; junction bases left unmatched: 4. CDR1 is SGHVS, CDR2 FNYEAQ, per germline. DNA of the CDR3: TGTGCCAGCAGCTCCGGGACTAGCGGGGGGGTAAATGAGCAGTTCTTC. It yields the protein CASSSGTSGGVNEQFF.

CDR3 bases: TGTGCCAGCAGCCGACGCAGGCGGGCTAATGAAAAACTGTTTTTT. Its translation: CASSRRRRANEKLFF. The J gene is TRBJ1-4, the V gene TRBV27; no definite D call. Germline-derived CDR1 and CDR2 are MNHEY and SMNVEV (reference sequence). This CDR3 region has 15 residues. V was shortened by 6 bases and J by 3 bases, with 14 bases between the two germline ends.

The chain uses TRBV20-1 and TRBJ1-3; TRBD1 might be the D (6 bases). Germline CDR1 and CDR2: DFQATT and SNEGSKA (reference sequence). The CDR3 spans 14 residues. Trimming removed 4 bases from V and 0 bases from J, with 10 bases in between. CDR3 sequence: CSAIDRNSGNTIYF. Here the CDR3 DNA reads TGCAGTGCTATAGACAGGAACTCTGGAAACACCATATATTTT.

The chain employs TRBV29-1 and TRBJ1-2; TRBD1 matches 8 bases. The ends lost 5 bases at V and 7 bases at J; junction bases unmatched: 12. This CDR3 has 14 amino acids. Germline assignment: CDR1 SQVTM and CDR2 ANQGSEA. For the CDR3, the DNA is TGCAGCGTTCGGGACAGGATCCCACTCTCTGGCTACACCTTC. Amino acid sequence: CSVRDRIPLSGYTF.

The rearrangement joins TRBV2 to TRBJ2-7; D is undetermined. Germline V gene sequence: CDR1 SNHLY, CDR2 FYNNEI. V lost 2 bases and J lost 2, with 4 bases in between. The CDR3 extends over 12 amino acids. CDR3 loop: CASSETTYEQYV. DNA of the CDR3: TGTGCCAGCAGTGAAACGACCTACGAGCAGTACGTC.

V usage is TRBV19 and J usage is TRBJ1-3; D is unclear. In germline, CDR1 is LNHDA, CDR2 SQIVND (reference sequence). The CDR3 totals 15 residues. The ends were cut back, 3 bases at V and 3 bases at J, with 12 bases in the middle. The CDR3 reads CASSIGSELGNTIYF. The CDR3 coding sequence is TGTGCCAGTAGTATCGGAAGTGAGCTTGGAAACACCATATATTTT.

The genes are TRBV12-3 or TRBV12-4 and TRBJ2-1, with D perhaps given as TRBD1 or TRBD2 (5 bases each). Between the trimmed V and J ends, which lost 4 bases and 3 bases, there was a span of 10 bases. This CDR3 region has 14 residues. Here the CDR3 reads CASSWGSRYNEQFF. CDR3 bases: TGTGCCAGCAGTTGGGGGAGCCGCTACAATGAGCAGTTCTTC.

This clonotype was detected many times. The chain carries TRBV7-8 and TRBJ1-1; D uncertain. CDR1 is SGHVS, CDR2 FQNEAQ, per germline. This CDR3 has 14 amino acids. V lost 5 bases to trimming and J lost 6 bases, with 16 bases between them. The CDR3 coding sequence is TGTGCCAGCAGCCAAGGTGGAGTCTACGCTGAAGCTTTCTTT. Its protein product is CASSQGGVYAEAFF.

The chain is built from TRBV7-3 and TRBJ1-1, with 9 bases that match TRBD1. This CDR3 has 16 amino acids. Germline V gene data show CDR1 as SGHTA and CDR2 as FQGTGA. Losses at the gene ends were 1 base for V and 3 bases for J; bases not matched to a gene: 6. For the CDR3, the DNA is TGTGCCAGCAGCTTAATCCGACGGGACAGGGACACTGAAGCTTTCTTT. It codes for CASSLIRRDRDTEAFF.

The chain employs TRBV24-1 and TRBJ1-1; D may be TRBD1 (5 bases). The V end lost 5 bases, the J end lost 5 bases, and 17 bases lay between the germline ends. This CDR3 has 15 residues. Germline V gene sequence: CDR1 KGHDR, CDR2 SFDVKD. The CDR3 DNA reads TGTGCCACCAGTGGGGAGGGGCCTGGATCTACTGAAGCTTTCTTT. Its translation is CATSGEGPGSTEAFF.

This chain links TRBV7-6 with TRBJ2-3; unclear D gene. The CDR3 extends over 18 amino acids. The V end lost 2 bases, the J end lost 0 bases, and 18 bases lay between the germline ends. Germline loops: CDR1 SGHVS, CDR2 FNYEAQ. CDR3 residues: CASSLTVPSYSSTDTQYF. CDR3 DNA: TGTGCCAGCAGCTTAACAGTTCCCTCCTATTCTAGCACAGATACGCAGTATTTT.

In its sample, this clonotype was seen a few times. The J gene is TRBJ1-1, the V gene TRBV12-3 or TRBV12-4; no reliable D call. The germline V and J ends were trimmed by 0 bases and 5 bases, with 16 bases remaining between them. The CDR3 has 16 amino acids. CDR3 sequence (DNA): TGTGCCAGCAGTTTAGCGCTCAAGGGAGGAAGGACTGAAGCTTTCTTT. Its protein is CASSLALKGGRTEAFF.

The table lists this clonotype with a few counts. The CDR3 here is CASSPRRYQETQYF. The DNA for the CDR3 is TGTGCCAGCAGCCCTCGACGGTACCAAGAGACCCAGTACTTC. The rearrangement links TRBV14 to TRBJ2-5; unclear D gene. The CDR3 sequence is 14 residues long. V was cut by 4 bases and J by 0 bases, with 9 bases left in between. The germline CDR1 and CDR2 sequences are SGHDN and FVKESK.

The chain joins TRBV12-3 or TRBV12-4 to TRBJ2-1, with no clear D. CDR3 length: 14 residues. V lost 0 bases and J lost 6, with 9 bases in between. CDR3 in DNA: TGTGCCAGCAGTTTAGCGGGTAACACCAATGAGCAGTTCTTC. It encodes CASSLAGNTNEQFF.

The DNA for the CDR3 is TGTGCCACAAAAGAAGGAAGCAATCAGCCCCAGCATTTT. Translated: CATKEGSNQPQHF. V usage is TRBV24-1 and J usage is TRBJ1-5, with D unresolved. Trimming removed 10 bases from V and 1 base from J, with 10 bases in between. This CDR3 region has 13 residues. Germline V gene lookup returns CDR1 KGHDR and CDR2 SFDVKD.

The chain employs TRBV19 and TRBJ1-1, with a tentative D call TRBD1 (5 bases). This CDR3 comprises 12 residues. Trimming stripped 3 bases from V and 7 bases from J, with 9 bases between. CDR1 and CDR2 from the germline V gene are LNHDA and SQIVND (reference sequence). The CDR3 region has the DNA TGTGCCAGTAGTATGGGGCCTATTGAAGCTTTCTTT. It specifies CASSMGPIEAFF.

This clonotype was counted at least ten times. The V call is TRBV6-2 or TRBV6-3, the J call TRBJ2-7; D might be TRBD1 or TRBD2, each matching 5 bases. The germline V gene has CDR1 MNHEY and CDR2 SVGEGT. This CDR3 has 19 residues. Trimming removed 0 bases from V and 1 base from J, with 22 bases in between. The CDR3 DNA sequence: TGTGCCAGCAGTTACTCACATCAGGGACCGTCCGCATTTTCCTACGAGCAGTACGTC. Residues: CASSYSHQGPSAFSYEQYV.

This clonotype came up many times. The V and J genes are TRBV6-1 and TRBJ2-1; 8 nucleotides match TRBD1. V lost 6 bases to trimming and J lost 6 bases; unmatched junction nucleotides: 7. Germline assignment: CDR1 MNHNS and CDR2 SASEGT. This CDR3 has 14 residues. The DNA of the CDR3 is TGTGCCAGCAGGCACCAGGGGGCTAGCAATGAGCAGTTCTTC. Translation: CASRHQGASNEQFF.

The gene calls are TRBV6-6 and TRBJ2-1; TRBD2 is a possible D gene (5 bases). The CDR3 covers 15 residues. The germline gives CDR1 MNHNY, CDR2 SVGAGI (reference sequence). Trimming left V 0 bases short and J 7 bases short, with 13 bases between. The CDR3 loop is CASSYSPSPKNEQFF. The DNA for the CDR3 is TGTGCCAGCAGTTACTCGCCTAGCCCAAAAAATGAGCAGTTCTTC.

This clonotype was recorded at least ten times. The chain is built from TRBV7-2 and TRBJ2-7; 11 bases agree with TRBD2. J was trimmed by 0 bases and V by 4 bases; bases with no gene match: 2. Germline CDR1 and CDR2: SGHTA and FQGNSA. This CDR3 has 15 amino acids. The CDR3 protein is CASSYLAGGSYEQYF. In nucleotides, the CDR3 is TGTGCCAGCAGCTACCTAGCGGGGGGCTCCTACGAGCAGTACTTC.

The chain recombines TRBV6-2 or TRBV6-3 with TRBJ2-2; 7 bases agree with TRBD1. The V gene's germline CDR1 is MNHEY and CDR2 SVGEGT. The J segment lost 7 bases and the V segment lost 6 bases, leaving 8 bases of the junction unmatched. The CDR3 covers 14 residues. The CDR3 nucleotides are TGTGCCAGCAGCTCAGACAGGGTCGTCGGGGAGCTGTTTTTT. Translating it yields CASSSDRVVGELFF.

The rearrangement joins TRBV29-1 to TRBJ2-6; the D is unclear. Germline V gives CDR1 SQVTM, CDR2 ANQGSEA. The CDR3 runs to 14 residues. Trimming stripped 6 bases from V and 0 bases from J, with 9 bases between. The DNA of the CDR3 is TGCAGCGTGACTTTGGGCTCTGGGGCCAACGTCCTGACTTTC. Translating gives CSVTLGSGANVLTF.

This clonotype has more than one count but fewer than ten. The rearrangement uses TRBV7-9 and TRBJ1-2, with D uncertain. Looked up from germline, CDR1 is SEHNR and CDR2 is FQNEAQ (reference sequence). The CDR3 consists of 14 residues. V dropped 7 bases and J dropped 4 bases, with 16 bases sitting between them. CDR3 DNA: TGTGCCAGCACTGGAGAAAACTTCCCCTATGGCTACACCTTC. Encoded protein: CASTGENFPYGYTF.